One sample yielded the 29 T cell receptor beta chains listed below, sequenced in a study of T cells in women clearing cervical HPV infection. Libraries were prepared by immunoSEQ multiplex PCR; TCRdb keeps only in-frame clonotypes and omits some of them. The sample holds 25,000 to 35,000 clones. Material for sequencing was blood buffy coat. Source of these receptors: a woman aged 18-69 years with a cervical HPV16 infection that either progressed to CIN3+ or cleared (not recorded which).

Notes on this clone: The read ends 3 residues before the CDR3 terminus; that terminus is restored from the germline J gene. The gene calls are TRBV14 and TRBJ1-2; 10 bases map to TRBD1. V lost 0 bases to trimming and J lost 1 base; unmatched junction nucleotides: 11. The CDR3 covers 19 residues. The germline gives CDR1 SGHDN, CDR2 FVKESK. This CDR3 reads CASSQDWTGGTPRNYGYTF. The part of the CDR3 DNA that was read is TGTGCCAGCAGCCAAGATTGGACAGGGGGGACCCCGCGTAACTATGGC.

The sequenced CDR3 bases are TGCGCCAGCAGCTTGGTTGGACAGGAGAACACTGAA. The encoded protein is CASSLVGQENTE. The whole CDR3 sequence is CASSLVGQENTEAFF. This chain connects TRBV5-1 to TRBJ1-1, with 7 nucleotides matching TRBD1. The read is 3 residues too short to cover the CDR3 end, so that end is filled in from the germline J gene. This CDR3 is 15 amino acids long. Unmatched junction bases numbered 3, after V lost 0 bases and J lost 1 base. Germline CDR1 SGHRS, CDR2 YFSETQ.

On this clone itself: Read coverage stops 3 residues before the CDR3 terminus; the germline J gene supplies the remainder. Other DNA sequences in the sample encode the same CDR3. The V gene is TRBV20-1, the J gene TRBJ1-1; 9 positions agree with TRBD1. V lost 5 bases to trimming and J lost 6 bases; unmatched junction nucleotides: 4. The CDR3 spans 12 residues. Germline V gives CDR1 DFQATT, CDR2 SNEGSKA (reference sequence). The sequenced part of the CDR3 DNA is TGCAGTGCTGGGACAGGGCGGGCTGAA. Amino acids: CSAGTGRAE. In full, the CDR3 reads CSAGTGRAEAFF.

As concerns this clone: Read data end 3 residues before the CDR3 end; the end is taken from the germline J gene. The V gene is TRBV5-1, the J gene TRBJ2-1; 10 nucleotides line up with TRBD2. The CDR3 runs to 16 residues. V trimming: 1 base; J trimming: 0 bases; junction bases outside the gene matches: 1. Germline lookup yields CDR1 SGHRS and CDR2 YFSETQ. CDR3 amino acids: CASSLTSGDSYNEQFF. The covered CDR3 bases are TGCGCCAGCAGCTTGACTAGCGGGGACTCCTACAATGAG.

On this clone: The CDR3 end lies 3 residues beyond the end of the read and is filled in from the germline J gene. The rearrangement uses TRBV20-1 and TRBJ2-1; 7 nucleotides align to TRBD1. This CDR3 region has 11 residues. CDR1 and CDR2 (germline): DFQATT, SNEGSKA (reference sequence). The ends lost 6 bases at V and 9 bases at J; junction bases unmatched: 5. CDR3 DNA, as far as it was read: TGCAGTGCGACGGGACAGTTTGAG. It translates to CSATGQFE. The whole CDR3 protein is CSATGQFEQFF.

As concerns this clone: The read falls 3 residues short of the CDR3 end, and the missing part is taken from the germline J gene. The rearrangement links TRBV6-1 to TRBJ2-1; D unresolved. V lost 2 bases to trimming and J lost 0 bases, with 11 bases between them. CDR1 is MNHNS, CDR2 SASEGT, per germline. The CDR3 totals 16 residues. CDR3 residues: CASSERTAPSYNEQFF. Partial CDR3 DNA: TGTGCCAGCAGTGAAAGAACAGCCCCCTCCTACAATGAG.

With regard to this clone: With the read ending 3 residues before the CDR3 end, the germline J gene is used to fill in that end. The chain combines TRBV18 with TRBJ1-2; 9 bases agree with TRBD1. The V and J ends lost 2 bases and 6 bases, in that order; junction bases with no gene match: 7. Germline V CDR1 and CDR2: KGHSH, LQKENI. The length of the CDR3 is 15 residues. The covered CDR3 bases are TGTGCCAGCTCACCATTTCAACAGGGGGCGCATGGC. Amino acids: CASSPFQQGAHG. The entire CDR3 protein is CASSPFQQGAHGYTF.

With respect to this clone: The CDR3 end is not reached by the read, which stops 3 residues before it; the germline J gene fills it in. The J gene is TRBJ1-5, the V gene TRBV7-9; weak D call: TRBD1 (5 bases). In germline, CDR1 is SEHNR, CDR2 FQNEAQ (reference sequence). The CDR3 spans 13 residues. The ends were cut back, 5 bases at V and 6 bases at J, with 11 bases in the middle. The sequenced part of the CDR3 DNA is TGTGCCAGCAGCAGGGGTGAGGGTCAGCCC. Translation: CASSRGEGQP. The CDR3 reads in full as CASSRGEGQPQHF.

In regard to this clone: The read halts 3 residues ahead of the CDR3 end, with the missing end drawn from the germline J gene. The J gene is TRBJ2-5, the V gene TRBV27; 8 nucleotides align to TRBD1. J lost 5 bases, V lost 5 bases, and 10 bases had no gene match. This CDR3 contains 15 residues. Germline assignment: CDR1 MNHEY and CDR2 SMNVEV (reference sequence). The sequenced CDR3 bases are TGTGCCAGCAGTCCGCAGGGGGCAGGTTTGGAGACC. Amino acids: CASSPQGAGLET. The complete CDR3 protein is CASSPQGAGLETQYF.

Worth noting for this clone: The read halts 3 residues ahead of the CDR3 end, with the missing end drawn from the germline J gene. The chain uses TRBV20-1 and TRBJ1-6, with TRBD1 identical over 11 bases. The CDR3 runs 17 residues. The junction had 8 bases not matched to a gene; V was cut back by 0 bases and J by 7 bases. Germline CDR1 DFQATT, CDR2 SNEGSKA (reference sequence). Partial CDR3 DNA: TGCAGTGCTAGAGATAGGCTCCGGGACAGGGGGAATTCACCC. Amino acids: CSARDRLRDRGNSP. The whole CDR3 protein is CSARDRLRDRGNSPLHF.

As regards this clone: The read terminates 3 residues ahead of where the CDR3 ends, so the germline J gene completes it. This chain links TRBV6-4 with TRBJ2-2, with 8 bases fitting TRBD1. Germline-derived CDR1 and CDR2 are MRHNA and SNTAGT. There are 14 residues in the CDR3. V dropped 6 bases and J dropped 0; count of bases not matched to a gene: 0. CDR3 DNA, as far as it was read: TGTGCCAGCAGACAGGGGGCGAACACCGGGGAG. Its translation: CASRQGANTGE. The full CDR3 protein is CASRQGANTGELFF.

Details on this clone: The sequence runs out 3 residues before the end of the CDR3; the remainder is reconstructed from the germline J gene. V is TRBV5-1 and J is TRBJ1-2, with 9 nucleotides matching TRBD1. V was clipped by 0 bases and J by 3 bases; unmatched bases: 6. CDR3 size: 16 residues. Germline V gives CDR1 SGHRS, CDR2 YFSETQ. The CDR3 DNA, read in part, is TGCGCCAGCAGCTTGGCGACAGGGGGTGATGACTATGGC. Amino acids: CASSLATGGDDYG. The full-length CDR3 reads as CASSLATGGDDYGYTF.

In regard to this clone: The read terminates 3 residues ahead of where the CDR3 ends, so the germline J gene completes it. The chain recombines TRBV19 with TRBJ2-7; 10 nucleotides match TRBD1. The CDR3 loop spans 15 amino acids. V dropped 5 bases and J dropped 3; count of bases not matched to a gene: 7. Germline loops: CDR1 LNHDA, CDR2 SQIVND (reference sequence). The CDR3 is CASSPPGTGDYEQYF. The sequenced CDR3 bases are TGTGCCAGTAGTCCACCCGGGACAGGGGACTACGAG.

Concerning this clone itself: The CDR3 end lies 3 residues beyond the end of the read and is filled in from the germline J gene. V is TRBV9 and J is TRBJ1-1, with 7 bases that match TRBD1. This CDR3 contains 15 residues. J gave up 6 bases and V 4 bases, and 12 bases lay outside the gene matches. The germline gives CDR1 SGDLS, CDR2 YYNGEE. CDR3 DNA (partial): TGTGCCAGCAGCCCCCGACAGGGCGTTTTGCCTGAA. Its translation: CASSPRQGVLPE. The entire CDR3 is CASSPRQGVLPEAFF. Full variable domain (outside the CDR3, taken from reference TRBV9 and TRBJ1-1): DSGVTQTPKHLITATGQRVTLRCSPRSGDLSVYWYQQSLDQGLQFLIQYYNGEERAKGNILERFSAQQFPDLHSELNLSSLELGDSALYFCASSPRQGVLPEAFFGQGTRLTVV.

Concerning this clone: The read finishes 3 residues shy of the CDR3 end, and the germline J gene is used to complete it. The gene calls are TRBV20-1 and TRBJ2-1; D is unclear. This CDR3 region has 15 residues. Germline CDR1 DFQATT, CDR2 SNEGSKA (reference sequence). Trimming cost V 3 bases and J 6 bases, with 18 bases left between them. CDR3 amino acids: CSASSAIRVSNEQFF. CDR3 DNA, as far as it was read: TGCAGTGCTAGTTCAGCGATACGGGTATCCAATGAG.

With respect to this clone: The missing CDR3 end, 3 residues past where the read stops, is filled in from the germline J gene. The chain employs TRBV30 and TRBJ2-7; 8 bases map to TRBD2. V shed 7 bases and J 3 bases; nucleotides not matched to a gene: 11. Germline CDR1 and CDR2: GTSNPN and SVGIG (reference sequence). This CDR3 comprises 14 residues. CDR3 residues: CAFQPTSAIYEQYF. The part of the CDR3 DNA that was read is TGTGCCTTCCAACCGACTAGCGCGATCTACGAG.

A word on this clone: Coverage ceases 3 residues before the CDR3 finishes, and the germline J gene fills in the end. The genes are TRBV12-3 or TRBV12-4 and TRBJ1-2; TRBD1 matches at 7 bases. Trimming cost V 4 bases and J 4 bases; bases outside gene matches: 15. The CDR3 extends over 17 amino acids. CDR3 sequence: CASSSRDRASLFYGYTF. Partial CDR3 DNA: TGTGCCAGCAGTTCCCGGGACAGAGCCTCCTTATTCTATGGC.

Concerning this clone: The DNA ends 3 residues before the CDR3 does, and the rest of the CDR3 is filled in from the germline J gene. The rearrangement uses TRBV2 and TRBJ1-2; no clear D gene. The CDR3 spans 13 residues. In germline, CDR1 is SNHLY, CDR2 FYNNEI. The CDR3: CASIESLSYDYTF. The CDR3 DNA, read in part, is TGTGCCAGCATTGAGTCTCTCTCCTACGAC.

As concerns this clone: Read data end 3 residues before the CDR3 end; the end is taken from the germline J gene. The V call is TRBV7-3, the J call TRBJ2-7; perhaps TRBD2 as D (6 bases). The ends were cut back, 3 bases at V and 5 bases at J, with 11 bases in the middle. The germline V gene has CDR1 SGHTA and CDR2 FQGTGA. The CDR3 spans 13 residues. This chain's CDR3 is CASSFNTGDEQYF. The part of the CDR3 DNA that was read is TGTGCCAGCAGCTTTAACACGGGGGACGAG.

This clone counts as medium-sized (0.01 to 0.1%) by frequency. The read finishes 3 residues shy of the CDR3 end, and the germline J gene is used to complete it. The rearrangement joins TRBV24-1 to TRBJ2-3; 10 nucleotides agree with TRBD2. Trimming cost V 3 bases and J 2 bases; bases outside gene matches: 10. This CDR3 contains 18 residues. Germline CDR1 KGHDR, CDR2 SFDVKD. CDR3 DNA, as far as it was read: TGTGCCACCAGTGATCCCCGCGGAGCGGGGGGGATCACAGATACG. Translation: CATSDPRGAGGITDT. The entire CDR3 protein is CATSDPRGAGGITDTQYF.

Points on this clone: From the germline J gene comes the end of the CDR3, since the read stops 3 residues before it. This chain links TRBV10-1 with TRBJ2-3; TRBD2 matches at 8 bases. Germline CDR1 and CDR2: WNHNN and SYGVQD (reference sequence). V gave up 5 bases and J gave up 2 bases; unmatched junction bases: 9. The CDR3 runs to 16 residues. CDR3 protein: CASSKLAETYTDTQYF. The sequenced part of the CDR3 DNA is TGCGCCAGCAGTAAACTAGCGGAGACATACACAGATACG.

Note on this clone: The read finishes 3 residues shy of the CDR3 end, and the germline J gene is used to complete it. This rearrangement joins TRBV19 to TRBJ2-7; D is unresolved. Trimming pared 3 bases from V and 5 bases from J, leaving 8 bases between. The CDR3 consists of 12 residues. In germline, CDR1 is LNHDA, CDR2 SQIVND (reference sequence). The CDR3 bases that were read are TGTGCCAGTAGTATCAGACAAGACGAG. Amino acids: CASSIRQDE. The entire CDR3 sequence reads CASSIRQDEQYF.

Note on this clone: The read ends 3 residues shy of where the CDR3 ends; the end is completed using the germline J gene. V and J are TRBV6-2 or TRBV6-3 and TRBJ2-7; 7 bases fit TRBD2. CDR1 and CDR2 from the germline V gene are MNHEY and SVGEGT. CDR3 size: 16 residues. J was trimmed by 2 bases and V by 7 bases; bases with no gene match: 14. CDR3 bases read: TGTGCCAGCACCTTAACCTCGGGACTAACTACCTACGAG. Translating gives CASTLTSGLTTYE. The whole CDR3 region reads CASTLTSGLTTYEQYF.

A remark on this clone: The read stops 3 residues short of the end of the CDR3; the missing end is completed from the germline J gene. This sequence joins TRBV20-1 and TRBJ2-3; 15 nucleotides line up with TRBD2. J was trimmed by 4 bases and V by 5 bases; bases with no gene match: 4. Germline V gene sequence: CDR1 DFQATT, CDR2 SNEGSKA (reference sequence). There are 15 residues in the CDR3. CDR3 loop: CSAWTSGGASDTQYF. The sequenced CDR3 bases are TGCAGTGCTTGGACTAGCGGGGGGGCATCAGATACG.

Notes on this clone: The CDR3 end falls 3 residues outside the read, so it is completed with the germline J gene. This chain connects TRBV7-7 to TRBJ2-1; TRBD1 aligns across 7 bases. The CDR3 totals 16 residues. With V trimmed by 0 bases and J by 1 base, 3 bases remained unmatched. Germline lookup yields CDR1 SSHAT and CDR2 FNYEAQ (reference sequence). The covered CDR3 bases are TGTGCCAGCAGCTTAGCGGGGACAGAGTCCTACAATGAG. It translates to CASSLAGTESYNE. The CDR3 as a whole reads CASSLAGTESYNEQFF.

To note about this clone: Read data end 3 residues before the CDR3 end; the end is taken from the germline J gene. The rearrangement uses TRBV20-1 and TRBJ2-3, with a possible D match to TRBD2 (5 bases). The germline V and J ends were trimmed by 2 bases and 2 bases, with 17 bases remaining between them. This CDR3 region has 16 residues. The germline gives CDR1 DFQATT, CDR2 SNEGSKA (reference sequence). The CDR3: CSARSAGGPLTDTQYF. The part of the CDR3 DNA that was read is TGCAGTGCTAGATCCGCGGGCGGTCCCCTCACAGATACG.

Comments on this clone: The read ends 3 residues before the CDR3 terminus; that terminus is restored from the germline J gene. The chain couples TRBV20-1 to TRBJ2-1; possibly TRBD1 for D (6 bases). Germline V lookup: CDR1 DFQATT, CDR2 SNEGSKA (reference sequence). This CDR3 comprises 15 residues. Trimming took off 7 bases at V and 8 bases at J, with 24 bases between the two ends. The CDR3 is CSVRGPPGPLYEQFF. CDR3 bases read: TGCAGTGTCAGGGGTCCCCCGGGACCTTTATATGAG.

This clone registers medium-sized by frequency. The CDR3 end lies 3 residues beyond the end of the read and is filled in from the germline J gene. Other nucleotide sequences from this sample produce the same CDR3. This chain connects TRBV20-1 to TRBJ2-7; 8 bases are shared with TRBD1. The CDR3 sequence is 13 residues long. The germline V gene has CDR1 DFQATT and CDR2 SNEGSKA (reference sequence). V trimming: 4 bases; J trimming: 2 bases; junction bases outside the gene matches: 4. The CDR3 DNA, read in part, is TGCAGTGCTACAGGGGGCAGTCCCTACGAG. Translating it yields CSATGGSPYE. The full CDR3 sequence reads CSATGGSPYEQYF.

Comments on this clone: The read is 3 residues too short to cover the CDR3 end, so that end is filled in from the germline J gene. The chain has TRBV6-9 and TRBJ1-6, with D uncertain. Looked up from germline, CDR1 is MNHGY and CDR2 is SVAAGI. This CDR3 contains 13 residues. The V end was cut by 10 bases, the J end by 5 bases, with 12 bases between. The CDR3 here is CATGDIHNSPLHF. The CDR3 DNA, read in part, is TGTGCCACCGGCGACATTCATAATTCACCC.